This is a list of T cell receptor beta chains from one sample in a study of breast tumors, draining lymph nodes, adjacent tissues. TCRdb itself ran the multiplex PCR reads through MiXCR, one entry per CDR3 protein. The repertoire holds 150,000 to 250,000 distinct CDR3 sequences, with approximately 33% as singletons. Material for sequencing was axillary lymph node tissue. The receptors here all came from a female donor with breast cancer. Some clones in this sample may be carry-over from other donors' samples. The CDR3 runs from the conserved cysteine through the conserved F or W. The D gene is left open where the match is weak. The size of a clone is reported for some rows only, either as once, few or many, or as a class for expanded clones.

j_gene	v_gene	abundance	len	d_gene	CDR3nt	CDR3aa
TRBJ2-3	TRBV11-2	many	14	NA	TGTGCCAGCAGCTTACTTACCCGCACAGATACGCAGTATTTT	CASSLLTRTDTQYF
TRBJ2-1	TRBV5-4	many	15	TRBD2	TGTGCCAGCAGCTTGGTAGCGGGAGTTCTCAATGAGCAGTTCTTC	CASSLVAGVLNEQFF
TRBJ1-2	TRBV20-1	many	15	NA	TGCAGCCATATTCCGAGAGGAGACGATAACTATGGCTACACCTTC	CSHIPRGDDNYGYTF
TRBJ1-2	TRBV2	many	12	TRBD1	TGTGCCAGCAGAACCACAGGGGTGGGCTACACCTTC	CASRTTGVGYTF
TRBJ2-1	TRBV20-1	many	15	TRBD1	TGCAGTGCGTCCGGGACAGGGGGCGATTACAATGAGCAGTTCTTC	CSASGTGGDYNEQFF
TRBJ1-1	TRBV12-3/TRBV12-4	NA	12	TRBD1	TGTGCCAGCAGTCCCGACAGGGGGCGGGCTTTCTTT	CASSPDRGRAFF
TRBJ1-1	TRBV19	few	14	TRBD1	TGTGCCAGTAGTACGTTAACAGGGGGGACTGAAGCTTTCTTT	CASSTLTGGTEAFF
TRBJ2-5	TRBV7-3	many	14	NA	TGTGCCAGCAGCAAAACCGGAGGCTCAGAGACCCAGTACTTC	CASSKTGGSETQYF
TRBJ2-7	TRBV5-6	many	15	TRBD2	TGTGCCAGCAGCTTGTTTACGGGAGGGCCAATCGAGCAGTACTTC	CASSLFTGGPIEQYF
TRBJ2-7	TRBV6-5	many	15	TRBD2	TGTGCCAGCAGTCGGGGTAGGCGGGAGGTTGGTGAGCAGTACTTC	CASSRGRREVGEQYF
TRBJ2-3	TRBV7-7	many	14	TRBD2	TGTGCTAGCAGCCCAGCGGGATCTGCGGATACGCAGTATTTT	CASSPAGSADTQYF
TRBJ2-1	TRBV7-8	NA	15	TRBD2	TGTGCCAGCAGCTTAGCGCGGGGGACCTATAATGAGCAGTTCTTC	CASSLARGTYNEQFF
TRBJ1-3	TRBV6-5	many	15	NA	TGTGCCAGCACCCCTGACGCGGGCGCGGGAAACACCATATATTTT	CASTPDAGAGNTIYF
TRBJ2-7	TRBV7-2	many	13	NA	TGTGCCAGCAGCTTAGGGAACCGGGACAAGCAGTACTTC	CASSLGNRDKQYF
TRBJ2-1	TRBV5-1	NA	15	TRBD2	TGCGCCAGCAGCTTGTCGACTGCGGGAGACAATGAGCAGTTCTTC	CASSLSTAGDNEQFF
TRBJ2-5	TRBV20-1	NA	13	TRBD2	TGCAGTGCTAGGCCCCTGGGGGGGGAGACCCAGTACTTC	CSARPLGGETQYF
TRBJ2-3	TRBV6-5	few	10	NA	TGTGCCAGCAAAAAAGATACGCAGTATTTT	CASKKDTQYF
TRBJ1-5	TRBV6-1	NA	16	NA	TGTGCCAGCAGTCAATACGGGGTTTATAGCAATCAGCCCCAGCATTTT	CASSQYGVYSNQPQHF
TRBJ2-1	TRBV18	few	15	NA	TGTGCCAGCTCACCGACTCATGCCTCCTACAATGAGCAGTTCTTC	CASSPTHASYNEQFF
TRBJ1-1	TRBV29-1	NA	13	TRBD1	TGCAGCGTTGAAGTGGACAGGGGATCGGCAGCTTTCTTT	CSVEVDRGSAAFF
TRBJ2-7	TRBV5-8	many	15	NA	TGTGCCAGCAGCTTGGGGACCGATCCTACCTACGAGCAGTACTTC	CASSLGTDPTYEQYF
TRBJ2-7	TRBV20-1	many	14	NA	TGCAGTGCACAACTCCGGGTGTCCTCCTACGAGCAGTACTTC	CSAQLRVSSYEQYF
TRBJ2-5	TRBV5-1	many	14	NA	TGCGCCAGCAGCTTGGGGACTTCCGGGGAGACCCAGTACTTC	CASSLGTSGETQYF
TRBJ1-3	TRBV28	few	14	TRBD1	TGTGCCAGCAGATCGACGGGACAGCGAAACACCATATATTTT	CASRSTGQRNTIYF
TRBJ2-7	TRBV20-1	many	13	TRBD2	TGCAGTGCTTGGAGCGGGGGAGCCTACGAGCAGTACTTC	CSAWSGGAYEQYF
TRBJ2-6	TRBV5-6	many	15	NA	TGTGCCAGCAGCAAGACAGGCTCTGGGGCCAACGTCCTGACTTTC	CASSKTGSGANVLTF
TRBJ2-7	TRBV4-3	many	14	NA	TGCGCCAGCAGCCAAGAGTTGGGGACCTACGAGCAGTACTTC	CASSQELGTYEQYF
TRBJ2-7	TRBV11-2	NA	15	TRBD2	TGTACCAGCAGCCCTCTGGCGGGAGAAGTGTACGAGCAGTACTTC	CTSSPLAGEVYEQYF
TRBJ1-4	TRBV20-1	NA	14	TRBD1	TGCAGTGCTAGGACCGGGACAGCTAATGAAAAACTGTTTTTT	CSARTGTANEKLFF